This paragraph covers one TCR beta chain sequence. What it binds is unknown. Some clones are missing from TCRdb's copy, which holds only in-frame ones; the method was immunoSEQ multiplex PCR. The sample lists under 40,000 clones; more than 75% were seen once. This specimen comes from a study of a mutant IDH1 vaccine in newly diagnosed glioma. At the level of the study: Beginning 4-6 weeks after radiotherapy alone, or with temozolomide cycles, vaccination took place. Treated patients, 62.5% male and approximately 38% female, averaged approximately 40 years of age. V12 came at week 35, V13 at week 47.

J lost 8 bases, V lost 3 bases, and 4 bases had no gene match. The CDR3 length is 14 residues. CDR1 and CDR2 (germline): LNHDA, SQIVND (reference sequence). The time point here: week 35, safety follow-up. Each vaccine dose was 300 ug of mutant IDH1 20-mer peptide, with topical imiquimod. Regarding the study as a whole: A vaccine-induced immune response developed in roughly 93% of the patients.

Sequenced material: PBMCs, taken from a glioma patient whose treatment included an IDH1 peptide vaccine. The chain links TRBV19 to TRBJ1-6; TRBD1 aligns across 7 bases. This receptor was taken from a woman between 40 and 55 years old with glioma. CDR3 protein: CASSMEQGYSPLHF. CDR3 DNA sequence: TGTGCCAGTAGTATGGAACAGGGGTATTCACCCCTCCACTTT.